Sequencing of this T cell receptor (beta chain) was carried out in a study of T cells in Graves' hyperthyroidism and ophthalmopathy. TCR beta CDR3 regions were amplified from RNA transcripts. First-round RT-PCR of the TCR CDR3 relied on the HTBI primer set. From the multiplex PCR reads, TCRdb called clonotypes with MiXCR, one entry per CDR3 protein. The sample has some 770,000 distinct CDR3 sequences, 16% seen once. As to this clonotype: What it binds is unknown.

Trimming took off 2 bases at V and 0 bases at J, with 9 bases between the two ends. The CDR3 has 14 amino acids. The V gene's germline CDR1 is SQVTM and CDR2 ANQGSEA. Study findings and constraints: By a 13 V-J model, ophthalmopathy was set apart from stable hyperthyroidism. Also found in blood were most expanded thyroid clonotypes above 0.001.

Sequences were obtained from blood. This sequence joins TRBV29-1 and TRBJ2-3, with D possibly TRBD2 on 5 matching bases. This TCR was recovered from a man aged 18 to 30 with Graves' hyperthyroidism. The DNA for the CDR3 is TGCAGCGTTGAAAGACCGGGGAGCACAGATACGCAGTATTTT. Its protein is CSVERPGSTDTQYF.